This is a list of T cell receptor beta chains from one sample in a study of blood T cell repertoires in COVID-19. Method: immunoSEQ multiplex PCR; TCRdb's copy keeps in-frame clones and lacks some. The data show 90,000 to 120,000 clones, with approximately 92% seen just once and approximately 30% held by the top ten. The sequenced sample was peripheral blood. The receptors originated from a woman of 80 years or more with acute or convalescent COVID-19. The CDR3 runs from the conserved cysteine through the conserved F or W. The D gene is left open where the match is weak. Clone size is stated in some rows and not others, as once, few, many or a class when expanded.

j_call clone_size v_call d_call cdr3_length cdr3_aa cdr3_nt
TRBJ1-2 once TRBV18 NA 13 CASSPNRDYGYTF TGTGCCAGCTCACCAAACAGGGACTATGGCTACACCTTC
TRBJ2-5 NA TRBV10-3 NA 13 CAISDGPQETQYF TGTGCCATCAGTGATGGCCCCCAAGAGACCCAGTACTTC
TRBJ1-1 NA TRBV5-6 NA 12 CASSLVQGRAFF TGTGCCAGCAGCTTGGTGCAGGGAAGAGCTTTCTTT
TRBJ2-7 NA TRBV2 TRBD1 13 CASRDRASYEQYF TGTGCCAGCAGGGACAGGGCCTCCTACGAGCAGTACTTC
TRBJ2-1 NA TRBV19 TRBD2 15 CASRSGTSGYNEQFF TGTGCCAGTAGATCCGGGACTAGCGGGTACAATGAGCAGTTCTTC
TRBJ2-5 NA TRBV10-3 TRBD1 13 CAISGTGGETQYF TGTGCCATCAGTGGCACAGGGGGAGAGACCCAGTACTTC
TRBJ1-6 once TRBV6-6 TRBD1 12 CASDRGASPLHF TGTGCCAGCGACAGGGGTGCGTCACCCCTCCACTTT
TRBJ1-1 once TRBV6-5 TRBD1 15 CASSHRDRVYTEAFF TGTGCCAGCAGCCACAGGGACAGGGTCTACACTGAAGCTTTCTTT
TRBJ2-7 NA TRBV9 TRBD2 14 CASTLTSIPHEQYF TGTGCCAGCACTTTGACTAGCATACCGCACGAGCAGTACTTC
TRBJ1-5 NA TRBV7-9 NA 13 CASSFGGVQPQHF TGTGCCAGCAGCTTTGGCGGGGTGCAGCCCCAGCATTTT
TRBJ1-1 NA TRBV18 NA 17 CASSPLWASNHYTEAFF TGTGCCAGCTCACCCCTCTGGGCAAGTAACCACTACACTGAAGCTTTCTTT
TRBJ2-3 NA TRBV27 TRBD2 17 CASSLGSSGGETDTQYF TGTGCCAGCAGTTTGGGAAGTAGCGGGGGAGAGACAGATACGCAGTATTTT
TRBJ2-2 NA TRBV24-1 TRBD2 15 CARSRGGSGTGELFF TGTGCCAGAAGTCGGGGGGGCTCGGGCACCGGGGAGCTGTTTTTT
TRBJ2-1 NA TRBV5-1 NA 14 CASSSGWGPGEQFF TGCGCCAGCAGCTCCGGTTGGGGGCCGGGGGAGCAGTTCTTC
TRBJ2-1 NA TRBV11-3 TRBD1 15 CASSVGDRGGHEQFF TGTGCCAGCAGCGTTGGGGACAGGGGGGGCCATGAGCAGTTCTTC
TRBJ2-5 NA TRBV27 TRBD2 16 CASSPRTSVVSGTQYF TGTGCCAGCAGTCCCAGGACTAGCGTTGTTTCCGGGACCCAGTACTTC
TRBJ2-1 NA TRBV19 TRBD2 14 CASSIGTSPEEQFF TGTGCCAGTAGTATAGGGACTAGCCCGGAGGAGCAGTTCTTC
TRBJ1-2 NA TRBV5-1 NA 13 CASSLDRNYGYTF TGCGCCAGCAGCTTGGACAGGAATTATGGCTACACCTTC
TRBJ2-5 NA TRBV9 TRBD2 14 CASSGGLAWETQYF TGTGCCAGCAGCGGGGGACTAGCGTGGGAGACCCAGTACTTC
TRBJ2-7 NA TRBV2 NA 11 CASSETYEQYF TGTGCCAGCAGTGAAACTTACGAGCAGTACTTC
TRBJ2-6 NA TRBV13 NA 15 CASSRRGFGANVLTF TGTGCCAGCAGCCGTAGGGGGTTTGGGGCCAACGTCCTGACTTTC
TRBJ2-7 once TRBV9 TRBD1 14 CASGSGQGANEQYF TGTGCCAGCGGGAGCGGACAGGGGGCCAACGAGCAGTACTTC
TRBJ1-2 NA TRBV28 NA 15 CASSSTTQGAYGYTF TGTGCCAGCAGTTCGACGACACAGGGTGCCTATGGCTACACCTTC
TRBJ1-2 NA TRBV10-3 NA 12 CAISPGQYGYTF TGTGCCATCAGCCCCGGACAGTATGGCTACACCTTC
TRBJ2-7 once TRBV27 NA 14 CASSLVPGPYEQYF TGTGCCAGCAGTTTAGTCCCAGGGCCCTACGAGCAGTACTTC
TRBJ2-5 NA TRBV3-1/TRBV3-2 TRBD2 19 CASSPENLMTSGGQETQYF TGTGCCAGCAGCCCTGAAAACTTAATGACTAGCGGGGGGCAAGAGACCCAGTACTTC
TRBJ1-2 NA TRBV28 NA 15 CASSFGQGRNYGYTF TGTGCCAGCAGTTTCGGCCAGGGTAGGAACTATGGCTACACCTTC
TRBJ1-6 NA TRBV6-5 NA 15 CASCQDSSYNSPLHF TGTGCCAGCTGCCAGGACAGTTCCTATAATTCACCCCTCCACTTT
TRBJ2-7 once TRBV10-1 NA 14 CASSESGLSREQYF TGCGCCAGCAGTGAGTCGGGACTCTCGCGGGAGCAGTACTTC
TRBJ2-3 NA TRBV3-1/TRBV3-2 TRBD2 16 CASSQEVSGVTDTQYF TGTGCCAGCAGCCAAGAAGTGAGCGGGGTCACAGATACGCAGTATTTT
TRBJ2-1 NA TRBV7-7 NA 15 CASSLDAGRDNEQFF TGTGCCAGCAGCTTAGACGCGGGGCGGGACAATGAGCAGTTCTTC
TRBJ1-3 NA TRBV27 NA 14 CASKLTPSGNTIYF TGTGCCAGCAAATTGACACCATCTGGAAACACCATATATTTT
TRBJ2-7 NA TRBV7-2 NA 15 CASSLAGGPSYEQYF TGTGCCAGCAGCTTAGCGGGGGGACCCTCCTACGAGCAGTACTTC
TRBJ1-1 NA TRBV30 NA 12 CAWIPRTVEAFF TGTGCCTGGATCCCGAGGACAGTTGAAGCTTTCTTT
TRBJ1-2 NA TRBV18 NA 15 CASSPGEMMTYGYTF TGTGCCAGCTCACCCGGAGAGATGATGACTTATGGCTACACCTTC
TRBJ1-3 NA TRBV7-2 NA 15 CASSTGPSYGNTIYF TGTGCCAGCAGCACCGGTCCCTCTTATGGAAACACCATATATTTT
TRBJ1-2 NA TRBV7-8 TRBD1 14 CASSLSTGAYGYTF TGTGCCAGCAGCTTATCCACAGGGGCATATGGCTACACCTTC
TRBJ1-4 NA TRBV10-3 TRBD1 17 CAISESGAGTANEKLFF TGTGCCATCAGTGAGTCGGGTGCCGGGACAGCTAATGAAAAACTGTTTTTT
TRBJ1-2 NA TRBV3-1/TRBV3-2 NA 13 CASSRQAYYGYTF TGTGCCAGCAGCCGACAGGCGTACTATGGCTACACCTTC
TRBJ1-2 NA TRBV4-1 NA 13 CASSQGTVYGYTF TGCGCCAGCAGCCAAGGGACAGTGTATGGCTACACCTTC
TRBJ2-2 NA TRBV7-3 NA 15 CASSLGGPNTGELFF TGTGCCAGCAGCCTCGGGGGGCCGAACACCGGGGAGCTGTTTTTT